The subject of this entry is one T cell receptor (beta chain). This record belongs to a study of blood T cell repertoires in COVID-19. Across the study: Collection of acute and convalescent COVID-19 samples took place in the United States, Italy and Spain.

Generated by immunoSEQ multiplex PCR, the TCRdb table keeps only in-frame clones and is missing some. The data hold 100,000 to 150,000 clones, with 65% to 90% observed a single time. The TCR originated in an elderly woman with acute or convalescent COVID-19. The specimen was peripheral blood.

Here the CDR3 reads CASSTLSGVSSYNEQFF. The DNA of the CDR3 is TGTGCCAGTAGTACCCTGAGCGGGGTTAGCTCCTACAATGAGCAGTTCTTC. The chain joins TRBV19 to TRBJ2-1, with 7 positions matching TRBD2. V trimming: 4 bases; J trimming: 0 bases; junction bases outside the gene matches: 9. The CDR3 has 17 residues. The germline gives CDR1 LNHDA, CDR2 SQIVND (reference sequence).